Described below is a single T cell receptor (beta chain) sequence and its context. This specimen comes from a study of control samples from healthy donors and cancer patients. Method: immunoSEQ multiplex PCR; TCRdb's copy keeps in-frame clones and lacks some. The sample lists about 96,000 clones, more than 85% occurring once. CDR1 is MGHDK, CDR2 SYGVNS, per germline. V lost 6 bases to trimming and J lost 0 bases, with 8 bases between them. The CDR3 totals 13 residues. V and J are TRBV25-1 and TRBJ1-1; tentatively, D is TRBD1 (6 bases). The receptor comes from a young man in good health. What was sequenced was blood. CDR3 protein: CASRDRLNTEAFF. Written as DNA, the CDR3 is TGTGCCAGCAGAGACAGGCTGAACACTGAAGCTTTCTTT.